This T cell receptor (beta chain) was captured in a study of blood T cell repertoires in COVID-19. Study-wide background: Sites in the United States, Italy and Spain provided acute and convalescent COVID-19 samples. Sources were T cells, B-cell-depleted T cells, or PBMCs; the material itself was cDNA or gDNA.

In the study's own analysis: Reference gene primer amplification gave estimated nucleated cell counts. Repertoires were generated with immunoSEQ multiplex PCR, while TCRdb's copy carries only in-frame clones and drops some. D and trimming were read from the DNA, whereas the V and J calls and clone size are those reported in that table. The sample consists of about 120,000 clones, around 90% of them appearing once. The CDR3 runs 14 residues. Germline V gene lookup returns CDR1 SGHKS and CDR2 YYEKEE (reference sequence). The junction had 3 bases not matched to a gene; V was cut back by 0 bases and J by 4 bases.

The chain recombines TRBV5-5 with TRBJ1-2; TRBD1 matches 7 bases. The sequenced sample was peripheral blood. The clonotype was recovered from a human donor in a cohort sampled during active COVID-19. The CDR3: CASSLAQGSYGYTF. In DNA, the CDR3 is TGTGCCAGCAGCTTGGCACAGGGGAGCTATGGCTACACCTTC.